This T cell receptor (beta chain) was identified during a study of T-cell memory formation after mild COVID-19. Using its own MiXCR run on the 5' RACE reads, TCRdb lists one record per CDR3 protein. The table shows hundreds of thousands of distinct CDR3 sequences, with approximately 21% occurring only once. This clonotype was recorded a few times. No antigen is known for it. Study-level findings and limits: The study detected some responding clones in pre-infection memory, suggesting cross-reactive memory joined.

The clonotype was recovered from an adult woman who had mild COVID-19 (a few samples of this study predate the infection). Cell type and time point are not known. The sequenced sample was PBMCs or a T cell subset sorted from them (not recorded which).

CDR3 nucleotide sequence: TGTGCCAGCAGCTCACAGTCAGGCCCGGGGGAGCAGTTCTTC. Its protein is CASSSQSGPGEQFF. The chain couples TRBV7-3 to TRBJ2-1, with D possibly being TRBD2 (5 bases). This CDR3 spans 14 amino acids. V was clipped by 4 bases and J by 10 bases, with 17 bases between them. The germline V gene encodes CDR1 SGHTA and CDR2 FQGTGA. The full variable domain, with the rest looked up from reference TRBV7-3 and TRBJ2-1, is GAGVSQTPSNKVTEKGKYVELRCDPISGHTALYWYRQSLGQGPEFLIYFQGTGAADDSGLPNDRFFAVRPEGSVSTLKIQRTERGDSAVYLCASSSQSGPGEQFFGPGTRLTVL.